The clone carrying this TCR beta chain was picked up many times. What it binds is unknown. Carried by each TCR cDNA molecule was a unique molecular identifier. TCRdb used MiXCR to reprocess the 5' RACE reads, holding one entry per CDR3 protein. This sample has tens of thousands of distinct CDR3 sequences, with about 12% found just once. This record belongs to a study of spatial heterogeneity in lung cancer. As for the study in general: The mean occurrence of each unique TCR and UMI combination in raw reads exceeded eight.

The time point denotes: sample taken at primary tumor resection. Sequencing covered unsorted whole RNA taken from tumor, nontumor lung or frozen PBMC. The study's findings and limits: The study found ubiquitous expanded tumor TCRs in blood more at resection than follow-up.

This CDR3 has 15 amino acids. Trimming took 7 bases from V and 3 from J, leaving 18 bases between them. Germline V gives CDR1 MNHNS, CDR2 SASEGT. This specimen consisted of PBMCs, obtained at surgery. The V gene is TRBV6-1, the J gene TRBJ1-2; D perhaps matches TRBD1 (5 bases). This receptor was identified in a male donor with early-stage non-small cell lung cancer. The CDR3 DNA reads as TGTGCCAGCACCTTGACCAGGGAAGTAGACTATGGCTACACCTTC. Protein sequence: CASTLTREVDYGYTF.